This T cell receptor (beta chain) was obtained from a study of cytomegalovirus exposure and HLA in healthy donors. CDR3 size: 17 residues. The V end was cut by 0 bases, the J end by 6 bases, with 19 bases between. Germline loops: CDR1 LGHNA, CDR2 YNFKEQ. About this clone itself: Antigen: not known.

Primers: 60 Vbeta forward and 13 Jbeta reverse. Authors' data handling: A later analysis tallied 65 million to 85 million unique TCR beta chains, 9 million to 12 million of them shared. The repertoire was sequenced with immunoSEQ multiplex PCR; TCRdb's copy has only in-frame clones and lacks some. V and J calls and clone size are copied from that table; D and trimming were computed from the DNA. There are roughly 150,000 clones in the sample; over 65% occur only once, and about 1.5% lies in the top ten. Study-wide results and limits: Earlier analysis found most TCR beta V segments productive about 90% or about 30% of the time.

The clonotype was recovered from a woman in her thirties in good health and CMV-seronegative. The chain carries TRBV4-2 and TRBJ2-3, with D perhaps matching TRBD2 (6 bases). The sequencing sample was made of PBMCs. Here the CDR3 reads CASSQDGGLTGRDTQYF. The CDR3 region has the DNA TGTGCCAGCAGCCAAGATGGAGGGCTTACAGGCAGGGATACGCAGTATTTT.